The 10 T cell receptor beta chains below were found in one sample sequenced in a study of T cells after yellow fever vaccination. TCRdb re-called the 5' RACE reads with MiXCR, one entry per CDR3 protein. Of roughly 300,000 distinct CDR3 sequences listed, 8.1% are singletons. The sequencing here drew on PBMCs, taken roughly 47 days after the first yellow fever vaccination. These receptors were collected from a man younger than 35 who received the YFV17D yellow fever vaccine.

V and J are TRBV29-1 and TRBJ1-4, with a tentative D call TRBD1 (5 bases). Germline lookup yields CDR1 SQVTM and CDR2 ANQGSEA. This CDR3 spans 11 amino acids. Trimming removed 5 bases from V and 7 bases from J, with 8 bases in between. CDR3: CSVIQGEKLFF. CDR3 nucleotides: TGCAGCGTTATTCAGGGTGAAAAACTGTTTTTT.

The sample holds a few counts of this clonotype. The genes are TRBV9 and TRBJ2-1, with 7 bases identical to TRBD1. The J segment lost 8 bases and the V segment lost 3 bases, leaving 2 bases of the junction unmatched. Per the germline V gene, CDR1 is SGDLS and CDR2 is YYNGEE. The CDR3 is made up of 12 amino acids. CDR3 in DNA: TGTGCCAGCAGCGGACAGGGATATGAGCAGTTCTTC. It is translated as CASSGQGYEQFF.

This clonotype was detected only a few times. The chain links TRBV11-2 to TRBJ2-1; 7 bases agree with TRBD2. V dropped 2 bases and J dropped 7; count of bases not matched to a gene: 14. The germline V gene has CDR1 SGHAT and CDR2 FQNNGV. The CDR3 loop spans 17 amino acids. CDR3 loop: CASSLLSMGELANEQFF. The CDR3 nucleotides read TGTGCCAGCAGCTTATTATCCATGGGAGAACTAGCGAATGAGCAGTTCTTC.

This clonotype was detected a few times. This CDR3 is CASSILLTDTQYF. For the CDR3, the DNA is TGTGCCAGCAGTATTCTCTTAACAGATACGCAGTATTTT. The V call is TRBV7-9, the J call TRBJ2-3; D remains unclear. Germline V CDR1 and CDR2: SEHNR, FQNEAQ (reference sequence). This CDR3 has 13 amino acids. Trimming pared 6 bases from V and 3 bases from J, leaving 10 bases between.

This clonotype occurred many times. The chain is built from TRBV12-3 or TRBV12-4 and TRBJ2-4, with TRBD1 matching 7 bases. The J segment lost 2 bases and the V segment lost 1 base, leaving 8 bases of the junction unmatched. CDR3 size: 17 residues. The CDR3 region has the DNA TGTGCCAGCAGTTTAGTAGGGGGCAGGGGGACCAAAAACATTCAGTACTTC. It specifies CASSLVGGRGTKNIQYF.

The table lists this clonotype with a few counts. V and J are TRBV12-3 or TRBV12-4 and TRBJ1-2, with D maybe TRBD1 (6 bases). V lost 6 bases and J 9 bases, leaving 23 bases between the germline ends. CDR3 size: 15 residues. CDR3 nucleotide sequence: TGTGCCAGCAGCCTAGGGGTTCTGGGGGCCAGAAGCTACACCTTC. Its protein is CASSLGVLGARSYTF.

This clonotype was counted only a few times. The gene calls are TRBV7-2 and TRBJ1-5; D is unclear. CDR1 is SGHTA, CDR2 FQGNSA, per germline. The CDR3 is 14 amino acids. V lost 6 bases and J lost 8, with 17 bases in between. CDR3 in amino acids: CASSRLEVWEPQHF. Written as DNA, the CDR3 is TGTGCCAGCAGTCGCTTGGAAGTATGGGAGCCCCAGCATTTT.

Ten or more counts support this clonotype. The chain has TRBV5-1 and TRBJ2-5; D might be TRBD1 or TRBD2, each matching 6 bases. V was shortened by 7 bases and J by 4 bases, with 8 bases between the two germline ends. The CDR3 loop spans 11 amino acids. The V gene's germline CDR1 is SGHRS and CDR2 YFSETQ. The CDR3 protein is CASGGGETQYF. The CDR3 DNA sequence: TGCGCCAGCGGAGGGGGAGAGACCCAGTACTTC.

The chain has TRBV5-4 and TRBJ2-1; 10 bases fit TRBD2. The length of the CDR3 is 15 residues. V shed 6 bases, J shed 4 bases, and the junction held 7 bases outside the gene matches. The germline V gene encodes CDR1 SGHNT and CDR2 YYREEE (reference sequence). CDR3 region: CASTVWTSGYNEQFF. DNA of the CDR3: TGTGCCAGCACCGTTTGGACTAGCGGATACAATGAGCAGTTCTTC.

This clonotype has at least ten counts. The rearrangement uses TRBV10-3 and TRBJ2-3; D remains ambiguous. The length of the CDR3 is 12 residues. V was pared by 3 bases and J by 7 bases, with 8 bases between. Germline V CDR1 and CDR2: ENHRY, SYGVKD. CDR3 sequence reads: CAISEEENTQYF. The CDR3, as DNA: TGTGCCATCAGTGAAGAGGAAAATACGCAGTATTTT.